A selection of T cell receptor beta chains follows, all from one sample in a study of shared clonotypes between healthy human individuals. Sequencing was performed with immunoSEQ multiplex PCR; in TCRdb, only in-frame clones are kept and a portion is missing. The sample consists of 2,500,000 or so clones, about 90% of them appearing once. The sequencing sample was made of naive CD4+ T cells from PBMCs. The receptors were gathered from a man younger than 35 in good health. Some clones in this sample may be carry-over from other donors' samples. CDR3s include the opening cysteine and the closing phenylalanine or tryptophan. Each record gives: D gene, J gene, V gene, CDR3 protein. The D gene is left open where the match is weak.

TRBD1 TRBJ1-2 TRBV4-2 CASSQGTGGDGYTF
TRBD1 TRBJ2-3 TRBV7-2 CASSGQVTDTQYF
TRBD1 TRBJ1-1 TRBV11-3 CASSLTGENTEAFF
. TRBJ1-1 TRBV28 CASRGGGAEAFF
TRBD2 TRBJ2-7 TRBV7-3 CASSPRLAGAGEQYF
TRBD1 TRBJ1-4 TRBV6-1 CATTGQGNEKLFF
TRBD1 TRBJ2-7 TRBV5-1 CASSSKTGDYEQYF
. TRBJ2-7 TRBV28 CASSLGLAGRQYF
. TRBJ2-1 TRBV18 CASSPPGYNEQFF
. TRBJ2-1 TRBV14 CASSPPAWNEQFF
. TRBJ2-6 TRBV11-2 CASSPYNVLTF
. TRBJ1-2 TRBV4-2 CASSQSRGTSYGYTF
. TRBJ2-3 TRBV7-9 CASSFWVAEDTQYF
TRBD2 TRBJ2-7 TRBV29-1 CSVRTWRERYEQYF
TRBD1 TRBJ1-2 TRBV2 CASSPSRDRGYGYTF
. TRBJ1-3 TRBV18 CASSPIQGLNSGNTIYF
. TRBJ1-1 TRBV12-1 CASSFPGTGAEAFF
. TRBJ1-5 TRBV7-6 CASSPSLYGAYSNQPQHF
. TRBJ1-6 TRBV11-1 CASSLNLVEFHNSPLHF
TRBD2 TRBJ2-7 TRBV30 CAWTSGGGSYEQYF
TRBD1 TRBJ2-2 TRBV2 CASGGTGRGTGELFF
TRBD1 TRBJ2-7 TRBV11-3 CASSRGDRSNDEQYF
. TRBJ2-7 TRBV7-3 CASSLTRSSSYEQYF
TRBD2 TRBJ2-1 TRBV27 CASSDSGRSREQFF
. TRBJ1-2 TRBV2 CASSARGRAGYTF
. TRBJ2-3 TRBV30 CAWSPADTQYF
. TRBJ2-7 TRBV18 CASSPQGAAYEQYF
. TRBJ1-1 TRBV29-1 CSVEYLGSEAFF
TRBD1 TRBJ1-4 TRBV18 CASSPTKLTGQHEKLFF
TRBD2 TRBJ2-1 TRBV7-2 CASSLKYGSGISYNEQFF
. TRBJ2-3 TRBV14 CASSQMEDTQYF
TRBD2 TRBJ2-4 TRBV29-1 CSGRTSGVAKNIQYF
. TRBJ1-2 TRBV28 CASSPPGRNYGYTF
TRBD1 TRBJ1-4 TRBV10-3 CAISEEGTGVEKLFF
. TRBJ2-7 TRBV11-1 CASSSAVSGSSYEQYF
. TRBJ1-1 TRBV28 CASSLEGVRTEAFF
. TRBJ2-7 TRBV15 CATSREASQYF
. TRBJ2-5 TRBV14 CASSPNQVTQYF
TRBD2 TRBJ2-1 TRBV27 CASRPFSAGLAGGRGGKFF
TRBD1 TRBJ2-7 TRBV6-5 CASSPRDRGSEQYF
TRBD1 TRBJ2-7 TRBV7-6 CASSSPGQTYEQYF
TRBD1 TRBJ1-2 TRBV25-1 CASSGTGIGYTF